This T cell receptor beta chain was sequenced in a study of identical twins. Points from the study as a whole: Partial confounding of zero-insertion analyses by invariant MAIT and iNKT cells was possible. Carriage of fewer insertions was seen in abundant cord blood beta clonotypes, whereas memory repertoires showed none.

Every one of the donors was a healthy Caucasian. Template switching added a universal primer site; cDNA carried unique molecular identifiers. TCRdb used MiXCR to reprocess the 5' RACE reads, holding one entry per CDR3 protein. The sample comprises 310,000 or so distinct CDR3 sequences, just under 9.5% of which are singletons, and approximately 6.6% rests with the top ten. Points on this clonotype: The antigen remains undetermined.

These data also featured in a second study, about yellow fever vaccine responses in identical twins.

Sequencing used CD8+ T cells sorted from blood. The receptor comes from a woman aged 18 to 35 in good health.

CDR3: CASIPGLAETDTQYF. The CDR3 DNA is TGTGCCAGCATACCGGGACTAGCGGAAACAGATACGCAGTATTTT. This chain connects TRBV7-9 to TRBJ2-3; 11 nucleotides align to TRBD2. In germline, CDR1 is SEHNR, CDR2 FQNEAQ (reference sequence). The V gene end was trimmed by 7 bases and the J gene end by 3 bases; junction bases not matched to a gene: 6. The CDR3 sequence is 15 residues long. Looking up the rest from reference TRBV7-9 and TRBJ2-3 gives the full variable domain: DTGVSQNPRHKITKRGQNVTFRCDPISEHNRLYWYRQTLGQGPEFLTYFQNEAQLEKSRLLSDRFSAERPKGSFSTLEIQRTEQGDSAMYLCASIPGLAETDTQYFGPGTRLTVL.